A single T cell receptor beta chain is shown here with its context. The antigen remains unidentified. This record belongs to a study of long-term antiretroviral therapy in people with HIV. Points from the study as a whole: In the period from about 2003 to 2017, blood was collected, possibly under older ART regimens.

CDR3 length: 16 amino acids. Germline CDR1 is LNHDA and CDR2 is SQIVND (reference sequence). V was pared by 1 base and J by 3 bases, with 16 bases between. This was the immunoSEQ v3.0 assay at survey level. The assay was immunoSEQ multiplex PCR, and TCRdb's table has in-frame clones only and misses some. The sample lists about 24,000 clones, approximately 83% occurring once. V and J are TRBV19 and TRBJ2-7; D unclear. Sequenced material: unsorted PBMCs, taken approximately 4.3 years after starting antiretroviral therapy. The source of this sequence is a man between 25 and 39 years old with HIV. CDR3 region: CASSIGHGSSFYEQYF. The CDR3 DNA is TGTGCCAGTAGTATAGGACACGGCTCTTCGTTCTACGAGCAGTACTTC.